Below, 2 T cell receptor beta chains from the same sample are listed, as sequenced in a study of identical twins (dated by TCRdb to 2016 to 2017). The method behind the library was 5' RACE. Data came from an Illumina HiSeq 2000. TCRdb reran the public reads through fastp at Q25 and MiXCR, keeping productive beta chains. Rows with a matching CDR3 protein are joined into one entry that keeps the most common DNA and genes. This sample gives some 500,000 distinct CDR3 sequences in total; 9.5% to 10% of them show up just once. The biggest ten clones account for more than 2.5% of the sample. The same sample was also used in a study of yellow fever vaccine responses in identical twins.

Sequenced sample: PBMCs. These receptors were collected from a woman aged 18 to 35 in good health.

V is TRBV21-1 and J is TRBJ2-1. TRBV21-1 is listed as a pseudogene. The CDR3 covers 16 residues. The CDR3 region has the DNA TGTGCCAGCAGCAAAGGGTCTAGCGACTCCTACAATGAGCAGTTCTTC. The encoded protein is CASSKGSSDSYNEQFF.

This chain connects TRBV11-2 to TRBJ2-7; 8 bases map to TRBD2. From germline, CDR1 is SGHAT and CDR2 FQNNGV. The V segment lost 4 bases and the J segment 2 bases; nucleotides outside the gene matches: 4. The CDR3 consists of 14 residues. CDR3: CASSSTGLAYEQYF. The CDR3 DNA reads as TGTGCCAGCAGCTCTACGGGACTAGCCTACGAGCAGTACTTC.